This TCR beta chain was documented in a study of a mutant IDH1 vaccine in newly diagnosed glioma. Looking at the study overall: An approximately 60% male, about 38% female split and a mean age of about 44 years characterized treated patients. Week 35 was assigned to visit V12, and week 47 was assigned to visit V13.

Method: immunoSEQ multiplex PCR; TCRdb's copy keeps in-frame clones and lacks some. The profile covers 75,000 to 95,000 clones, with over 85% appearing a single time and over 0.7% taken by the ten largest. With 0 bases removed from V and 5 bases from J, the gap between germline ends came to 8 bases. The germline CDR1 and CDR2 sequences are GTSNPN and SVGIG (reference sequence). This CDR3 has 14 amino acids. Noted time point: week 47, end of study. Doses of 300 ug of mutant IDH1 20-mer peptide were given with topical imiquimod. Comments on this clone: Its antigen is not known.

The source is a woman in her 50s with glioma. The specimen comprised PBMCs, sampled from a glioma patient whose treatment included an IDH1 peptide vaccine. This chain joins TRBV30 and TRBJ1-6; no clear D. Here the CDR3 DNA reads TGTGCCTGGAGTGTAAGTGAAGATAATTCACCCCTCCACTTT. Translated, it gives CAWSVSEDNSPLHF.